The clone carrying this T cell receptor (beta chain) appeared a single time. The record originates from a study of blood T cell repertoires in COVID-19. TCRdb's table, derived via immunoSEQ multiplex PCR, lists solely in-frame clones and lacks some. The data contain about 59,000 clones, approximately 92% of them singletons. The CDR3 totals 14 residues. Trimming pared 6 bases from V and 7 bases from J, leaving 18 bases between. Germline-derived CDR1 and CDR2 are SNHLY and FYNNEI. This clonotype was sampled from an elderly man with acute or convalescent COVID-19. The sample was peripheral blood. This chain links TRBV2 with TRBJ1-1, with D possibly TRBD1 on 5 matching bases. The DNA of the CDR3 is TGTGCCAGCAGCCCCCGAAACCCGGGACTTGAAGCTTTCTTT. Amino acid sequence: CASSPRNPGLEAFF.